These T cell receptor beta chains were read from a single sample in a study of technical replicates of blood from a few donors. Assay: immunoSEQ multiplex PCR; the TCRdb copy retains only in-frame clones and omits some. The table includes 72,000 or so clones, approximately 90% detected once. Material for sequencing was T cells isolated from PBMCs. The receptors stem from a human donor in good health. CDR3s include the opening cysteine and the closing phenylalanine or tryptophan. Fields, in order: V gene, clone size, CDR3 length, J gene, D gene, CDR3 protein, CDR3 DNA. A D gene is named only where the DNA matches it firmly. Clone size appears in some rows only: once, few, many, or a class for an expanded clone.

TRBV9,NA,15,TRBJ2-3,NA,CASSVAQREADTQYF,TGTGCCAGCAGCGTAGCCCAGAGGGAGGCGGATACGCAGTATTTT
TRBV2,NA,13,TRBJ1-5,NA,CASSGDSNQPQHF,TGTGCCAGCAGCGGGGATAGCAATCAGCCCCAGCATTTT
TRBV7-6,NA,16,TRBJ2-3,TRBD1,CASSSGQGARGDTQYF,TGTGCCAGCAGCTCTGGACAGGGGGCGCGAGGGGATACGCAGTATTTT
TRBV6-5,NA,13,TRBJ2-4,NA,CASSYDRGNIQYF,TGTGCCAGCAGTTACGACCGCGGAAACATTCAGTACTTC
TRBV2,NA,15,TRBJ2-7,TRBD2,CASSEAGLAANEQYF,TGTGCCAGCAGTGAAGCGGGACTAGCGGCTAACGAGCAGTACTTC
TRBV28,once,16,TRBJ2-1,TRBD2,CASRPLGREVYNEQFF,TGTGCCAGCAGGCCTCTCGGGCGGGAGGTATACAATGAGCAGTTCTTC
TRBV11-3,NA,14,TRBJ1-1,NA,CASSLGQENTEAFF,TGTGCCAGCAGCTTAGGGCAGGAAAACACTGAAGCTTTCTTT
TRBV4-2,NA,14,TRBJ1-4,NA,CASSQDRGNEKLFF,TGTGCCAGCAGCCAAGATAGGGGGAATGAAAAACTGTTTTTT
TRBV10-3,NA,14,TRBJ2-3,NA,CAISWQRSTDTQYF,TGTGCCATCAGTTGGCAGCGGAGCACAGATACGCAGTATTTT
TRBV21-1,NA,9,TRBJ1-1,NA,CASSPQAFF,TGTGCCAGCAGCCCTCAAGCTTTCTTT
TRBV5-6,NA,11,TRBJ2-1,NA,CASSLNGEQFF,TGTGCCAGCAGCCTAAACGGGGAGCAGTTCTTC
TRBV6-5,NA,15,TRBJ2-7,TRBD2,CASSYGTSGTYEQYF,TGTGCCAGCAGTTACGGGACTAGCGGCACCTACGAGCAGTACTTC
TRBV6-6,NA,13,TRBJ2-2,TRBD1,CASSSGTAGELFF,TGTGCCAGCAGCTCCGGGACAGCCGGGGAGCTGTTTTTT
TRBV19,NA,14,TRBJ1-1,NA,CASSIQGANTEAFF,TGTGCCAGTAGTATCCAGGGCGCGAACACTGAAGCTTTCTTT
TRBV11-3,NA,14,TRBJ1-3,NA,CASSLGQPGNTIYF,TGTGCCAGCAGCTTAGGACAGCCTGGAAACACCATATATTTT
TRBV9,NA,14,TRBJ2-7,NA,CASSLSLGPDEQYF,TGTGCCAGCAGCCTATCTTTGGGGCCAGACGAGCAGTACTTC
TRBV6-6,NA,12,TRBJ1-1,NA,CAIDSGGTEAFF,TGTGCCATCGATTCCGGGGGCACTGAAGCTTTCTTT
TRBV4-1,once,15,TRBJ2-5,NA,CASSQHTGYQETQYF,TGCGCCAGCAGCCAACATACAGGCTACCAAGAGACCCAGTACTTC
TRBV2,NA,15,TRBJ2-1,NA,CASSEERASYNEQFF,TGTGCCAGCAGTGAGGAGCGGGCTTCCTACAATGAGCAGTTCTTC
TRBV7-6,NA,17,TRBJ1-1,NA,CASSWNDRTLKGTEAFF,TGTGCCAGCAGCTGGAATGACAGGACCCTGAAGGGCACTGAAGCTTTCTTT
TRBV5-5,NA,15,TRBJ2-7,TRBD2,CASSLGGGDIYEQYF,TGTGCCAGCAGCTTGGGCGGGGGTGATATCTACGAGCAGTACTTC
TRBV10-3,once,14,TRBJ2-2,NA,CAAHPGSETGELFF,TGTGCCGCCCATCCCGGGAGTGAAACCGGGGAGCTGTTTTTT
TRBV25-1,NA,11,TRBJ2-7,NA,CASTVSYEQYF,TGTGCCAGTACAGTGTCCTACGAGCAGTACTTC
TRBV7-6,NA,14,TRBJ2-7,NA,CASSSRRDSYEQYF,TGTGCCAGCAGCTCCCGCCGGGACTCCTACGAGCAGTACTTC
TRBV10-3,once,17,TRBJ2-3,TRBD1,CAISDEETGAGTDTQYF,TGTGCCATCAGTGATGAAGAGACAGGGGCCGGCACAGATACGCAGTATTTT
TRBV7-9,NA,14,TRBJ2-1,TRBD2,CASSSGLAGVEQFF,TGTGCCAGCAGCTCAGGACTAGCGGGAGTTGAGCAGTTCTTC
TRBV14,once,14,TRBJ1-2,NA,CASSQGPGNYGYTF,TGTGCCAGCAGCCAAGGCCCCGGGAACTATGGCTACACCTTC